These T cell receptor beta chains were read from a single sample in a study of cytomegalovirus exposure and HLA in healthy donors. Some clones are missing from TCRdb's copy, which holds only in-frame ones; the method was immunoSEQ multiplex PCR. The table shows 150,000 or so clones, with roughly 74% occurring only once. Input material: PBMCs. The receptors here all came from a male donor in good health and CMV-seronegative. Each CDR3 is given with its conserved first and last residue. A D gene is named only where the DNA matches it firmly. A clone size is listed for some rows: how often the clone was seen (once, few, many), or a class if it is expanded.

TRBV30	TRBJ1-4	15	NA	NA	TGTGCCTGGAGTGTGGTAAACAGGGTCAATGAAAAACTGTTTTTT	CAWSVVNRVNEKLFF
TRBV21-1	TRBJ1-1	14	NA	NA	TGTGCCAGCAGCAGAGCCCAGGTGAACACTGAAGCTTTCTTT	CASSRAQVNTEAFF
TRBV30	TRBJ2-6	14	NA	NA	TGTGCCTGCCCTCTCGAGTCTGGGGCCAACGTCCTGACTTTC	CACPLESGANVLTF
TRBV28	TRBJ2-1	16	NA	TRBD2	TGTGCCAGCAGTGGGGGGACTAGCGGGGGGTTCAATGAGCAGTTCTTC	CASSGGTSGGFNEQFF
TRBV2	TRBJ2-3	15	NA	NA	TGTGCCAGCAGGGAAACAGGGATCGGCACAGATACGCAGTATTTT	CASRETGIGTDTQYF
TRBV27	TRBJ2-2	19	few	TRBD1	TGTGCCAGCAGTTTTCTCTGGACAGGGGGCGCCGGAGGGACCGGGGAGCTGTTTTTT	CASSFLWTGGAGGTGELFF
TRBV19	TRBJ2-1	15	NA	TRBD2	TGTGCCAGTAGTATAGAGGCGGGAGGCCTTGGTGAGCAGTTCTTC	CASSIEAGGLGEQFF
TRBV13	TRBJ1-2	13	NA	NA	TGTGCCAGCAGTCTTCCGGGGGGCGTCGGCTACACCTTC	CASSLPGGVGYTF
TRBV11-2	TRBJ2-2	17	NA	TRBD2	TGTGCCAGCAGCTTACCGCTAGCGGTTACGAACACCGGGGAGCTGTTTTTT	CASSLPLAVTNTGELFF
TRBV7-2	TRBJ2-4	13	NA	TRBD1	TGTGCCCGAACCGGGACAGGGTACGACATTCAGTACTTC	CARTGTGYDIQYF
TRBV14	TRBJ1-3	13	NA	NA	TGTGCCAGCAGCCGGGAGTTCCGAAACACCATATATTTT	CASSREFRNTIYF
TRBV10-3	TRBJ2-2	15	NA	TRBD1	TGTGCCATCAGAGCCGGGACAGGGGCGATCGGGGAGCTGTTTTTT	CAIRAGTGAIGELFF
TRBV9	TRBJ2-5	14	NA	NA	TGTGCCAGCAGTGCGCAGGGGAATAGGGAGACCCAGTACTTC	CASSAQGNRETQYF
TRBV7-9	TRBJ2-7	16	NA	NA	TGTGCCAGCAGCGGAGAGGGACTTACAAACCCCTACGAGCAGTACTTC	CASSGEGLTNPYEQYF
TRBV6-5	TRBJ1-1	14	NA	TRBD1	TGTGCCAGCAGTGCCCCGACAGGGCAAATTGAAGCTTTCTTT	CASSAPTGQIEAFF
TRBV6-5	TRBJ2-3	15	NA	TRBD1	TGTGCCAGCAGTACGGGACAGCCAGGAACAGATACGCAGTATTTT	CASSTGQPGTDTQYF
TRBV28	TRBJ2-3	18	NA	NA	TGTGCCAGCAGTCCTCTCAGTCGGCGGGGGCCTAGCACAGATACGCAGTATTTT	CASSPLSRRGPSTDTQYF
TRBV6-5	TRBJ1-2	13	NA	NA	TGTGCCAGCAGTGAGAACCAGGGGTACGGCTACACCTTC	CASSENQGYGYTF
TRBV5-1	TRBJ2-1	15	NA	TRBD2	TGCGCCAGCAGGTTGGGGGCTAGCGGGGGTGGAGAGCAGTTCTTC	CASRLGASGGGEQFF
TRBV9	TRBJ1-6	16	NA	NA	TGTGCCAGCTCGGGAGGGGACCCCCATGGGAATTCACCCCTCCACTTT	CASSGGDPHGNSPLHF
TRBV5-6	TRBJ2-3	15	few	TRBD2	TGTGCCAGCAGCAATCCACTAGCGGGAGAGGATACGCAGTATTTT	CASSNPLAGEDTQYF
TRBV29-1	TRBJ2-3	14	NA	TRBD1	TGCAGCGTAGCCGGACAGGGGGCGGCAGATACGCAGTATTTT	CSVAGQGAADTQYF
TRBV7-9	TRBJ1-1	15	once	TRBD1	TGTTCCAGCAGCTTAATGGCTGGACAGGATCCTGAAGCTTTCTTT	CSSSLMAGQDPEAFF
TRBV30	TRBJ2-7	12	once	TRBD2	TGTGCCGGTTCGACGGGAGGCTACGAGCAGTACTTC	CAGSTGGYEQYF
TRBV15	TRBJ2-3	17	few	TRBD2	TGTGCCACCAGCACCCCCGGGCTAGCGGGGGGAGGAGGTACGCAGTATTTT	CATSTPGLAGGGGTQYF
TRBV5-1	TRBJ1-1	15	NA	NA	TGCGCCAGCAGCTTGGTCCGGACAGTCAACACTGAAGCTTTCTTT	CASSLVRTVNTEAFF
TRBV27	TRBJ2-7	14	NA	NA	TGTGCCAGCAGTTCTGGCCAGTATACCTACGAGCAGTACTTC	CASSSGQYTYEQYF
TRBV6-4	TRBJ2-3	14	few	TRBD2	TGTGCCAGCAGTGCTAGCGGGGGGGCAGATACGCAGTATTTT	CASSASGGADTQYF
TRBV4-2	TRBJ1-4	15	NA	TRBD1	TGTGCCAGCAGCCAAGAAACAGGGGGGACTGAAAAACTGTTTTTT	CASSQETGGTEKLFF
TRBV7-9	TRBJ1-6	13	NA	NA	TGTGCCAGCAGCCGAGGTCACGGTTCACCCCTCCACTTT	CASSRGHGSPLHF
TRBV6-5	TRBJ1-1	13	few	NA	TGTGCCAGCAGTTACGAGGGGGATACTGAAGCTTTCTTT	CASSYEGDTEAFF
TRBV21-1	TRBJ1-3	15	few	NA	TGTGCCAGCAGCAAAAGACAGGGGGCTGGAAACACCATATATTTT	CASSKRQGAGNTIYF
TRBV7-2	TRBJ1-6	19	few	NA	TGTGCCAGCAGCTTAGGGCAATGGGGGCTCGGCTCCTATAATTCACCCCTCCACTTT	CASSLGQWGLGSYNSPLHF
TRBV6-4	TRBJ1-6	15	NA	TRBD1	TGTGCCAGCAGCCCCCGGGACAGACCTAATTCACCCCTCCACTTT	CASSPRDRPNSPLHF
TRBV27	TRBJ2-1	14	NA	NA	TGTGCCAGCAGCTTTAGCGGCTCCTACAATGAGCAGTTCTTC	CASSFSGSYNEQFF
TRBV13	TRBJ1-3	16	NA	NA	TGTGCCAGCAGCTTAGTGGGGAGGGCCAGGGGAAACACCATATATTTT	CASSLVGRARGNTIYF
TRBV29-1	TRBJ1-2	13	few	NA	TGCAGCGTTGAGGAGAGTACCAACTATGGCTACACCTTC	CSVEESTNYGYTF
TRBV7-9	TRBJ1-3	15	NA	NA	TGTGCCAGCAGCCCCGGGGTAATGGTTGGAAACACCATATATTTT	CASSPGVMVGNTIYF
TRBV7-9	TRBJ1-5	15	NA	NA	TGTGCCAGCAGCCGGGGGGCCCCCGAAAATCAGCCCCAGCATTTT	CASSRGAPENQPQHF
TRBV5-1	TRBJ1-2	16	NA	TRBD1	TGCGCCAGCAGCGGCCCGGGACAGGGCTCGGCCTATGGCTACACCTTC	CASSGPGQGSAYGYTF
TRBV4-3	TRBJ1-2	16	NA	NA	TGCGCCAGCAGCCAGTATACCGGGACACGAAACTATGGCTACACCTTC	CASSQYTGTRNYGYTF
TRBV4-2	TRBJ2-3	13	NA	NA	TGTGCCAGCAGCCAAGATCTGAGGTATACGCAGTATTTT	CASSQDLRYTQYF
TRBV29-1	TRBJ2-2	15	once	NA	TGCAGCGTTGTAGGGGGGGGTACGAACACCGGGGAGCTGTTTTTT	CSVVGGGTNTGELFF
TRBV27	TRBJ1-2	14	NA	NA	TGTGCCAGCCGATCGCAGGGGCGCGCTTATGGCTACACCTTC	CASRSQGRAYGYTF
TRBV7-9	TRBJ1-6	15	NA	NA	TGTGCCAGCAGCACCTTAGTGGGCGCAGGGTCACCCCTCCACTTT	CASSTLVGAGSPLHF
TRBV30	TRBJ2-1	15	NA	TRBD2	TGTGCCTGGACAACTAGCGGAAAAAGGGTGAATGAGCAGTTCTTC	CAWTTSGKRVNEQFF
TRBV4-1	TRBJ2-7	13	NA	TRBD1	TGCGCCAGCAGCCATAGGGACAGGGACGAGCAGTACTTC	CASSHRDRDEQYF